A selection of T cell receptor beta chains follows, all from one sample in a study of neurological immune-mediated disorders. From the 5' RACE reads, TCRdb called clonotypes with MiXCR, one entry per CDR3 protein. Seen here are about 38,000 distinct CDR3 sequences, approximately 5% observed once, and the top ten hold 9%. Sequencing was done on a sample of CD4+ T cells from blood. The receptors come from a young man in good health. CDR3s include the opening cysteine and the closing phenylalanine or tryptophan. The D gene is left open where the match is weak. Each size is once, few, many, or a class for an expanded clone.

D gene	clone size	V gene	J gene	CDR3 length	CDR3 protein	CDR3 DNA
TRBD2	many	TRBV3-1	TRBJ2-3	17	CASSQSGGDDGTDTQYF	TGTGCCAGCAGCCAAAGCGGGGGGGACGATGGAACAGATACGCAGTATTTT
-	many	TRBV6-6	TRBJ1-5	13	CASEPGADQPQHF	TGTGCCAGCGAGCCAGGGGCGGATCAGCCCCAGCATTTT
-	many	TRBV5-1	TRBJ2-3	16	CASSLSDISSTDTQYF	TGCGCCAGCAGCTTGTCGGACATCTCTAGCACAGATACGCAGTATTTT
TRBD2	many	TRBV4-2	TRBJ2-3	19	CASSRRLTGTSGNTDTQYF	TGTGCCAGCAGCCGAAGACTCACCGGGACTAGCGGAAACACAGATACGCAGTATTTT
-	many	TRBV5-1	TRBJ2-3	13	CASARQVTDTQYF	TGCGCCAGCGCTAGACAGGTCACAGATACGCAGTATTTT
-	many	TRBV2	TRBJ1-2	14	CASSEEGRGYGYTF	TGTGCCAGCAGTGAAGAGGGACGTGGCTATGGCTACACCTTC
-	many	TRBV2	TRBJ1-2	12	CASSAVEGGYTF	TGTGCCAGCAGTGCTGTCGAAGGGGGCTACACCTTC
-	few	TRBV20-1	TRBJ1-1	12	CSASRVNTEAFF	TGCAGTGCTAGTAGGGTTAACACTGAAGCTTTCTTT
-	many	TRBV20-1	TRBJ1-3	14	CSGTAGTTGNTIYF	TGCAGTGGCACCGCCGGGACTACGGGAAACACCATATATTTT
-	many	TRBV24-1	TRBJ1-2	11	CATSGIYGYTF	TGTGCCACCAGTGGTATCTATGGCTACACCTTC
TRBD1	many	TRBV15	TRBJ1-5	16	CATSRDLDREHQPQHF	TGTGCCACCAGCAGAGATTTGGACAGGGAACATCAGCCCCAGCATTTT
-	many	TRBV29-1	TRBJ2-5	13	CSVCPSGAETQYF	TGCAGCGTTTGCCCCTCGGGGGCAGAGACCCAGTACTTC
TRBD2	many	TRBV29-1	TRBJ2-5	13	CSVDSSGGETQYF	TGCAGCGTTGACTCTAGCGGGGGGGAGACCCAGTACTTC
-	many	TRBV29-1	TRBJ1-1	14	CSVLVFDANTEAFF	TGCAGCGTTCTTGTCTTTGATGCGAACACTGAAGCTTTCTTT
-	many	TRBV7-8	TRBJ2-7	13	CASNGAGGSEQYF	TGTGCCAGCAATGGGGCAGGAGGTAGCGAGCAGTACTTC
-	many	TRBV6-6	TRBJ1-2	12	CASSYFDSGYTF	TGTGCCAGCAGTTACTTCGACAGCGGCTACACCTTC
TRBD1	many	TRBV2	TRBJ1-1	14	CASRKDRDGTEAFF	TGTGCCAGCAGGAAGGACAGGGACGGTACTGAAGCTTTCTTT
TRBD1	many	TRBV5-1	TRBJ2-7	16	CASSLAGTGASHEQYF	TGCGCCAGCAGCTTGGCGGGGACAGGGGCCTCGCACGAGCAGTACTTC
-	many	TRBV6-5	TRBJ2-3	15	CASRRTSWEADTQYF	TGTGCCAGCAGACGTACTAGCTGGGAGGCAGATACGCAGTATTTT